The present entry profiles one T cell receptor (beta chain) with its context. The antigen is unknown. The sample belongs to a study of Ad26.COV2.S vaccination and SARS-CoV-2 variants. Across the whole study: Intramuscular Ad26.COV2.S at 5x10^10 or 1x10^11 viral particles. Overall study results and limits: Post-vaccination spike-specific CD8+ and CD4+ T cell responses reportedly had substantial breadth. Vaccine recipients and placebo recipients showed similar non-spike TCR breadth.

This table comes from immunoSEQ multiplex PCR, and its TCRdb copy is limited to in-frame clones, with some not included. The data contain approximately 360,000 clones, about four fifths of them singletons. Indicated treatment: around 19 received Ad26.COV2.S at low or high dose, single or two shots; 5 received placebo; per-sample allocation not given. Day 63 after the first vaccine or placebo injection was the time point for sampling. Germline V gives CDR1 LNHNV, CDR2 YYDKDF (reference sequence). V shed 2 bases, J shed 8 bases, and the junction held 11 bases outside the gene matches. The CDR3 is 15 amino acids.

The sequence was obtained from a person aged 18-65 years who received the Ad26.COV2.S COVID-19 vaccine or a placebo. Sequenced here: peripheral blood, sampled in a trial of Ad26.COV2.S vaccine versus placebo. The rearrangement uses TRBV15 and TRBJ1-2, with 7 bases matching TRBD1. The CDR3 DNA follows: TGTGCCACCAGCAGACAAACGACAGGGAGTAAGGGCTACACCTTC. Protein product: CATSRQTTGSKGYTF.